This T cell receptor (beta chain) was documented in a study of cytomegalovirus exposure and HLA in healthy donors. Worth noting for this clone: What it binds is not known.

The PCR was carried out with 60 Vbeta primers and 13 Jbeta primers. Assay: immunoSEQ multiplex PCR; the TCRdb copy retains only in-frame clones and omits some. The table has 90,000 to 140,000 clones, approximately 12% seen once. V lost 8 bases, J lost 3 bases, and 17 bases lay in between. Germline CDR1 MNHEY, CDR2 SVGAGI. The CDR3 is made up of 15 amino acids. Study-wide results and caveats: A later analysis reported that several of the most significant clusters appeared to be linked to common viral pathogens, among them Epstein-Barr virus. The study flagged fewer than 200 TCR beta chains as cytomegalovirus-associated.

The clonotype comes from a man aged 35 to 55 in good health and CMV-seropositive. What was sequenced was PBMCs. V and J are TRBV6-5 and TRBJ2-1; perhaps TRBD2 as D (5 bases). The CDR3 spells CASASSFTSYNEQFF. The CDR3, as DNA: TGTGCCAGCGCTAGCTCCTTCACGAGCTACAATGAGCAGTTCTTC.